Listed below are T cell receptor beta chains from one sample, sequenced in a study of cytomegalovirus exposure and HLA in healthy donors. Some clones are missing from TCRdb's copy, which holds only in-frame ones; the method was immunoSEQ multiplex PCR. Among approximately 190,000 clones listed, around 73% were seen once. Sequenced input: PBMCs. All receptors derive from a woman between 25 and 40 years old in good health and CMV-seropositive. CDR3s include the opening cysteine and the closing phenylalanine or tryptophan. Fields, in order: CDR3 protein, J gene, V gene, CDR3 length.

CDR3aa: CASSLFDRPNYGYTF
j_gene: TRBJ1-2
v_gene: TRBV5-6
len: 15

CDR3aa: CASSFAGGTEAFF
j_gene: TRBJ1-1
v_gene: TRBV6-5
len: 13

CDR3aa: CSVGGTGSSYEQYF
j_gene: TRBJ2-7
v_gene: TRBV29-1
len: 14

CDR3aa: CASSQDDRARNSPLHF
j_gene: TRBJ1-6
v_gene: TRBV4-3
len: 16

CDR3aa: CASSIGRGIIYEQYF
j_gene: TRBJ2-7
v_gene: TRBV19
len: 15

CDR3aa: CASSLGDRDMNTEAFF
j_gene: TRBJ1-1
v_gene: TRBV5-1
len: 16

CDR3aa: CASSPLGQAFYEQYF
j_gene: TRBJ2-7
v_gene: TRBV18
len: 15

CDR3aa: CASTRWGTGNSYEQYF
j_gene: TRBJ2-7
v_gene: TRBV7-9
len: 16

CDR3aa: CSVMQGDDTQYF
j_gene: TRBJ2-3
v_gene: TRBV29-1
len: 12

CDR3aa: CSVDPRADTQYF
j_gene: TRBJ2-3
v_gene: TRBV29-1
len: 12

CDR3aa: CATGDYTGELFF
j_gene: TRBJ2-2
v_gene: TRBV5-1
len: 12

CDR3aa: CASRAGEYYGYTF
j_gene: TRBJ1-2
v_gene: TRBV28
len: 13

CDR3aa: CASRGPLTGGREQYF
j_gene: TRBJ2-7
v_gene: TRBV11-2
len: 15

CDR3aa: CASRGSGTNYSPLHF
j_gene: TRBJ1-6
v_gene: TRBV7-9
len: 15

CDR3aa: CSSSLLGSPLHF
j_gene: TRBJ1-6
v_gene: TRBV7-9
len: 12

CDR3aa: CSSTRDMNTEAFF
j_gene: TRBJ1-1
v_gene: TRBV29-1
len: 13

CDR3aa: CASTPTGGPSEKLFF
j_gene: TRBJ1-4
v_gene: TRBV28
len: 15

CDR3aa: CASTGGRISEKLFF
j_gene: TRBJ1-4
v_gene: TRBV6-1
len: 14

CDR3aa: CASSLTEPGQETQYF
j_gene: TRBJ2-5
v_gene: TRBV5-1
len: 15

CDR3aa: CASSQKSGKNEQYF
j_gene: TRBJ2-7
v_gene: TRBV5-4
len: 14

CDR3aa: CASLRGNTEAFF
j_gene: TRBJ1-1
v_gene: TRBV6-5
len: 12

CDR3aa: CASSPRQGANYEQYF
j_gene: TRBJ2-7
v_gene: TRBV9
len: 15

CDR3aa: CASSLSGGGYNEQFF
j_gene: TRBJ2-1
v_gene: TRBV9
len: 15

CDR3aa: CASSQVMQGYNSPLHF
j_gene: TRBJ1-6
v_gene: TRBV14
len: 16

CDR3aa: CASSPDSGSQTDTQYF
j_gene: TRBJ2-3
v_gene: TRBV5-1
len: 16

CDR3aa: CASRGAGKGGELFF
j_gene: TRBJ2-2
v_gene: TRBV2
len: 14

CDR3aa: CASSNRGYYEQYF
j_gene: TRBJ2-7
v_gene: TRBV6-5
len: 13

CDR3aa: CASSERGTSQNYNEQFF
j_gene: TRBJ2-1
v_gene: TRBV2
len: 17